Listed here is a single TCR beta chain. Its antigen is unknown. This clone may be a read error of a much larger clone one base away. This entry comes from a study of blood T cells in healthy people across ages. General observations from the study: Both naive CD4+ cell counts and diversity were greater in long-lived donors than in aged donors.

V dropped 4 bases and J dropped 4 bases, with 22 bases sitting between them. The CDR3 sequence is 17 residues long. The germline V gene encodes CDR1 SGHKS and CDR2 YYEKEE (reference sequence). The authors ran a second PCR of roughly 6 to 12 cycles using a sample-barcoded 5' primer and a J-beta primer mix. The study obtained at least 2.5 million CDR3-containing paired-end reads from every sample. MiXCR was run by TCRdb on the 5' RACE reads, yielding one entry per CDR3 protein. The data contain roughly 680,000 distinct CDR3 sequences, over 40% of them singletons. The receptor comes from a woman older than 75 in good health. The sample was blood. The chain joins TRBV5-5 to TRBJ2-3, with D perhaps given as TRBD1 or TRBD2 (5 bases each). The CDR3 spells CASSISRDALRADTQYF. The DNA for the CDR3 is TGTGCCAGCAGCATTAGTCGGGACGCGCTTCGAGCAGATACGCAGTATTTT.